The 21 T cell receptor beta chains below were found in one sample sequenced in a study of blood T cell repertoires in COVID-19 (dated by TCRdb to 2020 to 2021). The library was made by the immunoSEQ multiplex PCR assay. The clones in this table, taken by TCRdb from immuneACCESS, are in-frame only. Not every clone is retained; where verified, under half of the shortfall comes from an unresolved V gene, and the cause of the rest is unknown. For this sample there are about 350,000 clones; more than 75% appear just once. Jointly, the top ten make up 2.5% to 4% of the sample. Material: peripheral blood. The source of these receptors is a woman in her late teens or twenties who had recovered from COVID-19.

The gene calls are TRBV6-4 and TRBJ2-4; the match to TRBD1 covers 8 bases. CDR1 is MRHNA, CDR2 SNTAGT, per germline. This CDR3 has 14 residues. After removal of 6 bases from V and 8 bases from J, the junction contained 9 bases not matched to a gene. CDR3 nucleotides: TGTGCCAGCAGCCCCTACCAGGGGGCCCACATTCAGTACTTC. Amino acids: CASSPYQGAHIQYF.

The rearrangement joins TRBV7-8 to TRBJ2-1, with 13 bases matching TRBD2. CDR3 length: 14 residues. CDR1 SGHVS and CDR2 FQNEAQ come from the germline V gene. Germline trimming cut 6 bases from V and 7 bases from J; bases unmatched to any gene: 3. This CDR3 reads CASSRGLAGNEQFF. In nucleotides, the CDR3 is TGTGCCAGCAGTCGGGGACTAGCGGGGAATGAGCAGTTCTTC.

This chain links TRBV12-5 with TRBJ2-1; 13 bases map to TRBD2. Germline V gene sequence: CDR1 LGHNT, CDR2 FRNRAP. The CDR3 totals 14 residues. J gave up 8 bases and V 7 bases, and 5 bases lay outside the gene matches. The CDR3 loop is CASEGLAGADEQFF. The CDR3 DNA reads TGTGCTAGTGAAGGACTAGCGGGAGCGGATGAGCAGTTCTTC.

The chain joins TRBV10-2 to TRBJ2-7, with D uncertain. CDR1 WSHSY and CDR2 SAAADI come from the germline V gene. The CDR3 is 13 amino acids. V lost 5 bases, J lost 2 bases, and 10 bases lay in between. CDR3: CASSSSTTYEQYV. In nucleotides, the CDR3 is TGCGCCAGCAGTTCCTCCACTACCTACGAGCAGTACGTC.

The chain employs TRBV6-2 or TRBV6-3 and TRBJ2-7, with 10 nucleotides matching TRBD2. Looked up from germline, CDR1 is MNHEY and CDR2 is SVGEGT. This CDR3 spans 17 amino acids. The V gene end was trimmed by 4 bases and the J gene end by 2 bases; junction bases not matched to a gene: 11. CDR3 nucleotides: TGTGCCAGCAGTTCCCACCGAAGCGGGAGGGCGGCCTACGAGCAGTACGTC. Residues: CASSSHRSGRAAYEQYV.

The CDR3 here is CASSLGTGKGEAFF. In nucleotides, the CDR3 is TGTGCCAGCTCCTTGGGGACAGGGAAAGGTGAAGCTTTCTTT. The chain employs TRBV18 and TRBJ1-1, with TRBD1 identical over 9 bases. The V segment lost 6 bases and the J segment 7 bases; nucleotides outside the gene matches: 9. Germline values: CDR1 KGHSH, CDR2 LQKENI. This CDR3 comprises 14 residues.

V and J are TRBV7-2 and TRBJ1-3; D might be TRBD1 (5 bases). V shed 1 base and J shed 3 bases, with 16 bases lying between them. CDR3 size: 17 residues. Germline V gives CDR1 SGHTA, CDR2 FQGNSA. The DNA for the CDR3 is TGTGCCAGCAGCTTAGACTATCGGGGGGTTGGTGGAAACACCATATATTTT. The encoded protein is CASSLDYRGVGGNTIYF.

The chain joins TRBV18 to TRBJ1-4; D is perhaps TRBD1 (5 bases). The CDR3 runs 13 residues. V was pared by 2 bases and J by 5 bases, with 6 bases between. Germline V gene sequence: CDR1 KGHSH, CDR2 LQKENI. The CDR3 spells CASSPGGNEKLFF. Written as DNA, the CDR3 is TGTGCCAGCTCACCAGGGGGGAATGAAAAACTGTTTTTT.

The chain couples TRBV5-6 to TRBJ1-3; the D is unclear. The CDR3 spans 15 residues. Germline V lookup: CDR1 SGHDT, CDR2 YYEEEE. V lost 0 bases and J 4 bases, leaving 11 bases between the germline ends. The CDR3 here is CASSLGALPGNTIYF. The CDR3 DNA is TGTGCCAGCAGCTTGGGGGCTCTCCCCGGAAACACCATATATTTT.

The CDR3 is CASRDRGNTEAFF. CDR3 DNA: TGTGCCAGTAGGGACAGGGGGAACACTGAAGCTTTCTTT. The V and J genes are TRBV19 and TRBJ1-1; 9 positions agree with TRBD1. J gave up 1 base and V 6 bases, and 0 bases lay outside the gene matches. This CDR3 is built from 13 residues. Germline-derived CDR1 and CDR2 are LNHDA and SQIVND (reference sequence).

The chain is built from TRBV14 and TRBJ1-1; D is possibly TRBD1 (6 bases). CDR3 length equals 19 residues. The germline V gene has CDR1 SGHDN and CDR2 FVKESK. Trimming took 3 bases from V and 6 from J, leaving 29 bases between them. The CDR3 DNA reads TGTGCCAGCAGCCAGCGGGGGTTTGTGGGGGGCACGGTTATTTCTGAAGCTTTCTTT. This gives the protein CASSQRGFVGGTVISEAFF.

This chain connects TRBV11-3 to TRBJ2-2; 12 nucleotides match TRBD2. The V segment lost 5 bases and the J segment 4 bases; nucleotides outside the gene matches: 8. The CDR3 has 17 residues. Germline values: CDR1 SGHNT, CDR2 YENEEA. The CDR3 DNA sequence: TGTGCCAGCAGCGTCAGACCGGGACTAGCGGGCACCGGGGAGCTGTTTTTT. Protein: CASSVRPGLAGTGELFF. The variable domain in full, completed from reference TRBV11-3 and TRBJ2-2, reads EAGVVQSPRYKIIEKKQPVAFWCNPISGHNTLYWYLQNLGQGPELLIRYENEEAVDDSQLPKDRFSAERLKGVDSTLKIQPAELGDSAVYLCASSVRPGLAGTGELFFGEGSRLTVL.

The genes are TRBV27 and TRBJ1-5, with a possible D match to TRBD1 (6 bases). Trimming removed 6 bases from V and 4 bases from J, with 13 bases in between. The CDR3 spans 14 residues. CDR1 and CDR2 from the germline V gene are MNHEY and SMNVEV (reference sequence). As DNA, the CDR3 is TGTGCCAGCAGCGCAGACAGGTGGAATCAGCCCCAGCATTTT. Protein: CASSADRWNQPQHF.

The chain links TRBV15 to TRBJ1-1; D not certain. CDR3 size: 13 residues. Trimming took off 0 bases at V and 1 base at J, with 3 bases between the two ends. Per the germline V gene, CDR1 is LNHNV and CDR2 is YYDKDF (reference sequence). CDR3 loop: CATSRDRNTEAFF. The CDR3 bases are TGTGCCACCAGCAGAGATCGGAACACTGAAGCTTTCTTT.

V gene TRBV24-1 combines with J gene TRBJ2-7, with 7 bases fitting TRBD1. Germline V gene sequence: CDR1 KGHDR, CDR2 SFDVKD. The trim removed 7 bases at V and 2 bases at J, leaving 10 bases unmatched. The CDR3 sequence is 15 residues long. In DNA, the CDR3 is TGTGCCACCAGGGTAAAGGGGGCGAGTACCTACGAGCAGTACGTC. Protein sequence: CATRVKGASTYEQYV.

The DNA of the CDR3 is TGTGCCAGTAGTACAGGGGTGCAACAGGTGAATTCACCCCTCCACTTT. Protein product: CASSTGVQQVNSPLHF. V usage is TRBV19 and J usage is TRBJ1-6; D might be TRBD1 (6 bases). The V and J ends lost 4 bases and 7 bases respectively, with 17 bases between them. The germline V gene encodes CDR1 LNHDA and CDR2 SQIVND (reference sequence). The CDR3 length is 16 residues.

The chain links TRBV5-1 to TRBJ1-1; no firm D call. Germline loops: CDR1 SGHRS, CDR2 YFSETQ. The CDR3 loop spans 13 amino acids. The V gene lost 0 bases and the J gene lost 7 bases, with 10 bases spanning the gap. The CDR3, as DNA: TGCGCCAGCAGCTTGGGCAGAGACAATGAAGCTTTCTTT. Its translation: CASSLGRDNEAFF.

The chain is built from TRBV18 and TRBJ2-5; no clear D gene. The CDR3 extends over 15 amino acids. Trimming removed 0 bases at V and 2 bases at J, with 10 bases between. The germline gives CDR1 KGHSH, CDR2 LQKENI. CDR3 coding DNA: TGTGCCAGCTCACCACCGAGGTCAGTGCAAGAGACCCAGTACTTC. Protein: CASSPPRSVQETQYF.

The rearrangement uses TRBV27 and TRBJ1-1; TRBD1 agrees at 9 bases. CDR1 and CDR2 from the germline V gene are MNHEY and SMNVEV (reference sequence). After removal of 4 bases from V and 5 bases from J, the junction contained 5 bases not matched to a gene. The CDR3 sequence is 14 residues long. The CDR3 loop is CASSWDREGTEAFF. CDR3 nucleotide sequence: TGTGCCAGCAGTTGGGACAGGGAGGGGACTGAAGCTTTCTTT.

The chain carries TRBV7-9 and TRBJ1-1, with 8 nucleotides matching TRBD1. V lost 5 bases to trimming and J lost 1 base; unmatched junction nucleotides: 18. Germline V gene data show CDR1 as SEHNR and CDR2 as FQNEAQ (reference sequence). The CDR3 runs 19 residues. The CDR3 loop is CASSPGAGGLGGGNTEAFF. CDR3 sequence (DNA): TGTGCCAGCAGCCCGGGGGCAGGGGGCTTAGGAGGCGGGAACACTGAAGCTTTCTTT. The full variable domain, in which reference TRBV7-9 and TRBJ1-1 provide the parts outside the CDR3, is DTGVSQNPRHKITKRGQNVTFRCDPISEHNRLYWYRQTLGQGPEFLTYFQNEAQLEKSRLLSDRFSAERPKGSFSTLEIQRTEQGDSAMYLCASSPGAGGLGGGNTEAFFGQGTRLTVV.

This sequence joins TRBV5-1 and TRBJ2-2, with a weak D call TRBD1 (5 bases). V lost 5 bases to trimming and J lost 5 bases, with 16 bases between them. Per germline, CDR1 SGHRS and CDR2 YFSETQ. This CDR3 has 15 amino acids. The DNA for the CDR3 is TGCGCCAGCAGATTATGGGGCAAAGAAACCGGGGAGCTGTTTTTT. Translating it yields CASRLWGKETGELFF.